The clone carrying this TCR beta chain was recorded a few times. These data originate in a study of response to subunit inactivated influenza vaccine. The CDR3 has 12 amino acids. Per the germline V gene, CDR1 is MNHNS and CDR2 is SASEGT. The V end was cut by 8 bases, the J end by 4 bases, with 11 bases between. TCRdb reprocessed the RT-PCR reads via MiXCR and lists one record per CDR3 protein. This table has hundreds of thousands of distinct CDR3 sequences, less than 20% appearing once. The source was PBMCs from blood, collected around 5 days after vaccination. V is TRBV6-1 and J is TRBJ2-5; D gene ambiguous. The origin of this receptor is a man aged 50-59 years who received an inactivated influenza vaccine. The CDR3 is CASVWGGETQYF. In nucleotides, the CDR3 is TGTGCCAGCGTGTGGGGTGGAGAGACCCAGTACTTC.